The source of this TCR beta chain is a study of blood T cells in healthy people across ages. The use of a sample-barcoded 5' primer and a J-beta primer mix characterized a second PCR of about 7 to 12 cycles. TCRdb reprocessed the 5' RACE reads via MiXCR and lists one record per CDR3 protein. The data show fewer than 1.5 million distinct CDR3 sequences, around 39% seen once. Caucasian, healthy and from Russia, the donors were aged between about 6 and 90. Researchers collected 9.5 to 10 milliliters of peripheral blood from every single donor. On this clonotype: Its target is not known.

Germline V gene data show CDR1 as SEHNR and CDR2 as FQNEAQ (reference sequence). The CDR3 totals 15 residues. Study-wide results and caveats: Diversity of TCR beta per million T cells declined in a roughly linear way with age.

The TCR sequence derives from a woman under 30 in good health. This chain joins TRBV7-9 and TRBJ2-5; 13 nucleotides match TRBD2. TRBJ2-7 matches the DNA end more closely, so the J call is doubtful. The material sequenced was blood. Here the CDR3 DNA reads TGTGCCAGCAGCCCCACCGGACTAGCGGGAGACGAGCAGTACTTC. Its protein is CASSPTGLAGDEQYF.